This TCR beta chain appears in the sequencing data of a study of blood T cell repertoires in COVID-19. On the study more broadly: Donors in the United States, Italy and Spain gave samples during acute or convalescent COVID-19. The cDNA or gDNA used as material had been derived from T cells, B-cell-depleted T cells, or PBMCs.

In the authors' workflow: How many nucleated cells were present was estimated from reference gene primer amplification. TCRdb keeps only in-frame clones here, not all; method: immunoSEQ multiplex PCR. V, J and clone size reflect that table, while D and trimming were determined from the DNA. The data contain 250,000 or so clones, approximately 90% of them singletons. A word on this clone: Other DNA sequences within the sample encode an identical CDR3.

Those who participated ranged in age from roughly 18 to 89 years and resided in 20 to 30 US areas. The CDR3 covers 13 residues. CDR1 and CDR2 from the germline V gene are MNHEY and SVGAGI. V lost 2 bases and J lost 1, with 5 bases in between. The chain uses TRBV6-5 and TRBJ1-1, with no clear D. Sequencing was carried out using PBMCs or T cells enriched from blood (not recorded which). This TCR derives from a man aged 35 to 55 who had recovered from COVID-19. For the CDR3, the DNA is TGTGCCAGCAGTTACCAGGAGAACACTGAAGCTTTCTTT. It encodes CASSYQENTEAFF.